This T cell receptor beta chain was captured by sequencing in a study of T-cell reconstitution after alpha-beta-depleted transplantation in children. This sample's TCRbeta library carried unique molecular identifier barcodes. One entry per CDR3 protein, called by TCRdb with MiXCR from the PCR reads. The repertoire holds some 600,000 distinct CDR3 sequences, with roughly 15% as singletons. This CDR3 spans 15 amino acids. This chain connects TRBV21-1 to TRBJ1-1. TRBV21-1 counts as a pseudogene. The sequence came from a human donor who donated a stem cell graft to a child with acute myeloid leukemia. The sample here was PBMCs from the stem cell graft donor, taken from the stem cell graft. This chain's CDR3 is CASSRQVGSYTEAFF. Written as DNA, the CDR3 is TGTGCCAGCAGCCGCCAGGTCGGAAGCTACACTGAAGCTTTCTTT.